Listed below are T cell receptor beta chains from one sample, sequenced in a study of blood T cell repertoires in COVID-19. This table comes from immunoSEQ multiplex PCR, and its TCRdb copy is limited to in-frame clones, with some not included. This repertoire shows about 270,000 clones, around 80% found once; its top ten account for approximately 6%. Sequencing used peripheral blood. The receptors here all came from a man aged 80 or over with acute or convalescent COVID-19. Each CDR3 is given with its conserved first and last residue. Fields, in order: clone size, J gene, D gene, V gene, CDR3 DNA, CDR3 protein. D genes are given only for firm matches. Size tells how often a clone was seen (once, few, many) or the class of an expanded clone, and some rows leave it out.

NA | TRBJ2-4 | NA | TRBV10-1 | TGCGCCAGAATAAGAGGTATCCCTAGCGTCAAAAACATTCAGTACTTC | CARIRGIPSVKNIQYF
NA | TRBJ2-4 | TRBD2 | TRBV9 | TGTGCCAGCAGCGGCGGGACTAGCGGACAAAACATTCAGTACTTC | CASSGGTSGQNIQYF
NA | TRBJ1-4 | NA | TRBV28 | TGTGCCAGCAGTTTCCCGGGATCAGTGGGGACTAATGAAAAACTGTTTTTT | CASSFPGSVGTNEKLFF
NA | TRBJ1-5 | NA | TRBV24-1 | TGTGCCACCAGTGGCCGCGGTAATCAGCCCCAGCATTTT | CATSGRGNQPQHF
NA | TRBJ2-2 | TRBD1 | TRBV11-2 | TGTGCCAGCAGCCGAGGGACAGGAGGGAACACCGGGGAGCTGTTTTTT | CASSRGTGGNTGELFF
NA | TRBJ1-3 | NA | TRBV15 | TGTGCCACCAGCAATTCGCGCTCTGGAAACACCATATATTTT | CATSNSRSGNTIYF
NA | TRBJ1-4 | NA | TRBV4-2 | TGTGCCAGCAGCCAAGCCCAGCAGGTAGATAATGAAAAACTGTTTTTT | CASSQAQQVDNEKLFF
NA | TRBJ2-1 | TRBD2 | TRBV9 | TGTGCCAGCAGCGTTACCCCGACTAGCGGGACATACAATGAGCAGTTCTTC | CASSVTPTSGTYNEQFF
NA | TRBJ1-1 | NA | TRBV3-1/TRBV3-2 | TGTGCCAGCAGCCATACCCTCAGGGGGAACACTGAAGCTTTCTTT | CASSHTLRGNTEAFF
once | TRBJ1-2 | NA | TRBV6-5 | TGTGCCAGCATCTCCCCATCAATCGCAGGCGGCTACACCTTC | CASISPSIAGGYTF
few | TRBJ2-1 | NA | TRBV5-1 | TGCGCCAGCAGCTGGTCCGGGACTGGCTCCTACAATGAGCAGTTCTTC | CASSWSGTGSYNEQFF
NA | TRBJ2-5 | NA | TRBV15 | TGTGCCACCAGCAGAGATCCCACTAAAGAGACCCAGTACTTC | CATSRDPTKETQYF
NA | TRBJ2-1 | NA | TRBV7-7 | TGTGCTAGCAGCACCGCCGGGGGGCCCTACAATGAGCAGTTCTTC | CASSTAGGPYNEQFF
NA | TRBJ2-1 | TRBD2 | TRBV5-4 | TGTGCCAGCAGCCCAACTAGCGGGGGATACAATGAGCAGTTCTTC | CASSPTSGGYNEQFF
NA | TRBJ2-3 | NA | TRBV7-2 | TGTGCCAGCAGCTCTTTCTTAGCAGATACGCAGTATTTT | CASSSFLADTQYF
NA | TRBJ2-7 | NA | TRBV28 | TGTGCCAGCCGGGAAGGCCCCTACGAGCAGTACTTC | CASREGPYEQYF
NA | TRBJ2-5 | NA | TRBV18 | TGTGCCAGCTCTTGGACAGAGGAAGAGACCCAGTACTTC | CASSWTEEETQYF
many | TRBJ1-2 | NA | TRBV5-6 | TGTGCCAGCAGCTTGGCCGCAAGGACTCGTAACTATGGCTACACCTTC | CASSLAARTRNYGYTF
NA | TRBJ1-2 | TRBD1 | TRBV5-6 | TGTGCCAGCAGGTCCCGGGACAGGGGGATTTTCAACACCTTC | CASRSRDRGIFNTF
once | TRBJ2-4 | NA | TRBV19 | TGTGCCAGTAGACCCCCCGGAAACATTCAGTACTTC | CASRPPGNIQYF
NA | TRBJ2-2 | TRBD1 | TRBV4-1 | TGCGCCAGCATCCGGGACAGGGGTTTCACCGGGGAGCTGTTTTTT | CASIRDRGFTGELFF
NA | TRBJ1-6 | TRBD1 | TRBV6-1 | TGTGCCAGCAGTGACTATGGACAGGCCAGCTCCTATAATTCACCCCTCCACTTT | CASSDYGQASSYNSPLHF
NA | TRBJ2-7 | NA | TRBV19 | TGTGCCAGTAGTGAGGAGTCCGCCTACGAGCAGTACTTC | CASSEESAYEQYF
NA | TRBJ2-1 | TRBD2 | TRBV5-1 | TGCGCCAGCGGGTTTAGCGGGGGGCCCTACAATGAGCAGTTCTTC | CASGFSGGPYNEQFF
few | TRBJ2-1 | NA | TRBV11-2 | TGTGCCAGCAGCCCTTTATTGAACTTAGGGGCCAATGAGCAGTTCTTC | CASSPLLNLGANEQFF
NA | TRBJ1-5 | NA | TRBV28 | TGTGCCAGCAACCTACAGGGTCGGCAGCCCCAGCATTTT | CASNLQGRQPQHF
NA | TRBJ1-2 | TRBD1 | TRBV5-1 | TGCGCCAGCAGCTTGGACCCCTACGGGACAGGGGTTCTTAATGGCTACACCTTC | CASSLDPYGTGVLNGYTF
NA | TRBJ1-1 | TRBD1 | TRBV5-1 | TGCGCCAGCAGCTCGCAGGGGGCTGGGACTGAAGCTTTCTTT | CASSSQGAGTEAFF
NA | TRBJ2-3 | NA | TRBV28 | TGTGCCAGCAGTTTGTCGTATACGCAGTATTTT | CASSLSYTQYF
NA | TRBJ2-1 | NA | TRBV9 | TGTGCCAGCAGCCCCCGCGTGTCCCACAATGAGCAGTTCTTC | CASSPRVSHNEQFF
NA | TRBJ2-2 | TRBD2 | TRBV9 | TGTGCCAGCAGCTCCACTAGCGGGAGCCCCGGGGAGCTGTTTTTT | CASSSTSGSPGELFF
NA | TRBJ1-2 | NA | TRBV28 | TGTGCCAGCAGTTCAGGGGGCTACACCTTC | CASSSGGYTF
NA | TRBJ2-3 | TRBD2 | TRBV2 | TGTGCCAGCCGGCGGGGGTCCACTAGCACAGATACGCAGTATTTT | CASRRGSTSTDTQYF